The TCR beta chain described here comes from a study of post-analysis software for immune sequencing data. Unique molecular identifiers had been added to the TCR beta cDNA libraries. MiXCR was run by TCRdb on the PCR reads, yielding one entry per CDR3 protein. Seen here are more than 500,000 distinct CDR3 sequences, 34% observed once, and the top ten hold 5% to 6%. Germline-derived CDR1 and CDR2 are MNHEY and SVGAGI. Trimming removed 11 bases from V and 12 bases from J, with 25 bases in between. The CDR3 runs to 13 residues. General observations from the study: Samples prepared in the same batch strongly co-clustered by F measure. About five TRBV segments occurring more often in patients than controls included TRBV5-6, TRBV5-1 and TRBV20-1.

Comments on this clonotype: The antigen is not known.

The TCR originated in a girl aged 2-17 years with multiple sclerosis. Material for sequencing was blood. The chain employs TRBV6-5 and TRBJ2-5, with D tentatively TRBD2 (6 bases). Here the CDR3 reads CALQTGVRDLKYF. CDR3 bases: TGTGCCCTCCAAACGGGGGTCCGAGACCTGAAGTACTTC.